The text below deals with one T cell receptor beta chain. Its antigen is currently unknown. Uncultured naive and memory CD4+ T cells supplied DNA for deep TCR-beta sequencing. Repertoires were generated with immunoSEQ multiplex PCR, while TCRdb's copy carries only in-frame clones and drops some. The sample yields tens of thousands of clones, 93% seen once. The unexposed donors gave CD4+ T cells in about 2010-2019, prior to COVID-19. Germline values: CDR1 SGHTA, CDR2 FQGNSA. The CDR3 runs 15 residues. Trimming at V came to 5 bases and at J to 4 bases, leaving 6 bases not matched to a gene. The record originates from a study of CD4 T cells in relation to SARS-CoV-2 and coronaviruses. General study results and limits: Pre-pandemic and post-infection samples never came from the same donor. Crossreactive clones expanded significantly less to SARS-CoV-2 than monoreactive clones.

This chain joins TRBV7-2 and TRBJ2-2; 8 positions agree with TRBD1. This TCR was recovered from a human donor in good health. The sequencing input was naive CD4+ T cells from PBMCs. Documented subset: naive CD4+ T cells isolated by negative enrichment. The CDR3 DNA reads TGTGCCAGCAGCCCGGACAGGGTGAGCACCGGGGAGCTGTTTTTT. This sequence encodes CASSPDRVSTGELFF.